This T cell receptor beta chain was retrieved from a study of blood T cell repertoires in COVID-19. Study in general: PBMCs, B-cell-depleted T cells, or T cells provided the cDNA or gDNA that made up the material.

The V segment lost 5 bases and the J segment 2 bases; nucleotides outside the gene matches: 11. CDR1 and CDR2 from the germline V gene are KGHSH and LQKENI. The CDR3 totals 18 residues. As originally analysed: Amplified reference gene primers provided the basis for estimating nucleated cell counts. Some clones are missing from TCRdb's copy, which holds only in-frame ones; the method was immunoSEQ multiplex PCR. That table is the source of V, J and clone size, and D and trimming were worked out from the DNA. The data contain approximately 74,000 clones, around 89% of them singletons. The rearrangement uses TRBV18 and TRBJ1-3; 11 positions agree with TRBD1. Input material: peripheral blood. This sequence was found in a woman aged 60-75 years with acute or convalescent COVID-19. Written as DNA, the CDR3 is TGTGCCAGCTCAGCAGCAGGGACAGGGGGTGATCCTGGAAACACCATATATTTT. It is translated as CASSAAGTGGDPGNTIYF.